This entry lists 21 T cell receptor beta chains sequenced from one sample in a study of shared clonotypes between healthy human individuals. The table came from immunoSEQ multiplex PCR; TCRdb's copy has only in-frame clones and leaves some out. The data show some 2.4 million clones, over 85% seen once. The sample consisted of naive CD4+ T cells from PBMCs. Regarding subset: CD45RA+ positively selected. These receptors were collected from a man aged 18 to 29 in good health. Some clones in this sample may be carry-over from other donors' samples.

The V and J genes are TRBV19 and TRBJ2-7, with 7 bases lining up with TRBD1. The CDR3 is 14 amino acids. The V segment lost 1 base and the J segment 2 bases; nucleotides outside the gene matches: 2. Germline V gives CDR1 LNHDA, CDR2 SQIVND (reference sequence). Here the CDR3 reads CASSIVGTAYEQYF. CDR3 coding DNA: TGTGCCAGTAGTATAGTGGGGACAGCCTACGAGCAGTACTTC.

V and J are TRBV2 and TRBJ1-5, with unresolved D. The V gene lost 4 bases and the J gene lost 0 bases, with 10 bases spanning the gap. CDR1 and CDR2 (germline): SNHLY, FYNNEI. CDR3 length: 15 amino acids. CDR3 sequence: CASSVRLHSNQPQHF. CDR3 nucleotides: TGTGCCAGCAGTGTAAGGCTCCATAGCAATCAGCCCCAGCATTTT. The full variable domain, with the rest looked up from reference TRBV2 and TRBJ1-5, is EPEVTQTPSHQVTQMGQEVILRCVPISNHLYFYWYRQILGQKVEFLVSFYNNEISEKSEIFDDQFSVERPDGSNFTLKIRSTKLEDSAMYFCASSVRLHSNQPQHFGDGTRLSIL.

J is TRBJ2-7 and V is TRBV6-5; 12 bases are a match to TRBD2. The trim removed 0 bases at V and 5 bases at J, leaving 5 bases unmatched. CDR3 length: 16 residues. From germline, CDR1 is MNHEY and CDR2 SVGAGI. The CDR3 nucleotides are TGTGCCAGCAGTTACTCGAAGACTAGCGGGAGCCACGAGCAGTACTTC. It codes for CASSYSKTSGSHEQYF.

About this clone: This sample also contains other DNA sequences that code for the same CDR3. The gene calls are TRBV28 and TRBJ2-2; 10 bases line up with TRBD1. The V and J ends lost 6 bases and 7 bases, in that order; junction bases with no gene match: 5. Germline V lookup: CDR1 MDHEN, CDR2 SYDVKM. The CDR3 contains 14 residues. The chain's CDR3 is CASSRQGASGELFF. The CDR3, as DNA: TGTGCCAGCAGCCGACAGGGGGCTAGCGGGGAGCTGTTTTTT.

The gene calls are TRBV7-2 and TRBJ1-5, with D perhaps TRBD1 (5 bases). CDR1 is SGHTA, CDR2 FQGNSA, per germline. The CDR3 is 15 residues long. The ends were cut back, 1 base at V and 11 bases at J, with 18 bases in the middle. CDR3 nucleotide sequence: TGTGCCAGCAGCTTAGGGTTGAGGACGGCGGGGGCCCAGCATTTT. Amino acids: CASSLGLRTAGAQHF.

The V call is TRBV19, the J call TRBJ1-5; possibly TRBD1 for D (6 bases). The CDR3 contains 14 residues. The V gene lost 4 bases and the J gene lost 5 bases, with 12 bases spanning the gap. Germline V gene sequence: CDR1 LNHDA, CDR2 SQIVND (reference sequence). In DNA form, the CDR3 reads TGTGCCAGTAGTAAGAGGACAGCCCATCAGCCCCAGCATTTT. Protein product: CASSKRTAHQPQHF.

This rearrangement joins TRBV7-2 to TRBJ2-7, with TRBD2 matching over 12 bases. Germline V gene sequence: CDR1 SGHTA, CDR2 FQGNSA. The CDR3 covers 16 residues. After removal of 3 bases from V and 4 bases from J, the junction contained 7 bases not matched to a gene. CDR3 in DNA: TGTGCCAGCAGCTTGACGACTAGCGGGAGTAGGTACGAGCAGTACTTC. Protein: CASSLTTSGSRYEQYF.

The CDR3 sequence is CASSFDRGLLGNTIYF. Here the CDR3 DNA reads TGTGCCAGCAGTTTCGACCGGGGTTTGTTGGGAAACACCATATATTTT. V gene TRBV28 combines with J gene TRBJ1-3; unclear D gene. The CDR3 totals 16 residues. From germline, CDR1 is MDHEN and CDR2 SYDVKM. Trimming removed 3 bases at V and 4 bases at J, with 16 bases between.

The rearrangement joins TRBV2 to TRBJ1-1, with 9 bases matching TRBD1. Per the germline V gene, CDR1 is SNHLY and CDR2 is FYNNEI. The CDR3 spans 15 residues. The trim removed 5 bases at V and 7 bases at J, leaving 11 bases unmatched. The CDR3 loop reads CASSPPHRDRDEAFF. DNA for the CDR3: TGTGCCAGCAGTCCCCCCCATCGGGACAGGGATGAAGCTTTCTTT.

On this clone itself: The sample contains more than one DNA sequence encoding this CDR3. The rearrangement joins TRBV6-5 to TRBJ2-7; 7 bases align to TRBD1. Per the germline V gene, CDR1 is MNHEY and CDR2 is SVGAGI. The CDR3 length is 14 residues. V shed 8 bases, J shed 1 base, and the junction held 8 bases outside the gene matches. The CDR3 region has the DNA TGTGCCAGCTCCAACCGGGACAGATCCTACGAGCAGTACTTC. Its translation: CASSNRDRSYEQYF.

This rearrangement joins TRBV7-6 to TRBJ1-3, with D possibly being TRBD1 (5 bases). The CDR3 length is 16 residues. The germline V gene has CDR1 SGHVS and CDR2 FNYEAQ. The V gene lost 5 bases and the J gene lost 0 bases, with 14 bases spanning the gap. DNA for the CDR3: TGTGCCAGCAGCCTCGGCAGTAGGGGCTCTGGAAACACCATATATTTT. This encodes CASSLGSRGSGNTIYF.

The CDR3 loop reads CASSKKGGSSYNEQFF. In DNA, the CDR3 is TGTGCCAGCAGCAAAAAAGGGGGGAGCTCCTACAATGAGCAGTTCTTC. The V call is TRBV9, the J call TRBJ2-1; TRBD1 or TRBD2 may be the D gene (6 bases each). The V gene's germline CDR1 is SGDLS and CDR2 YYNGEE. Trimming took 4 bases from V and 0 from J, leaving 14 bases between them. There are 16 residues in the CDR3.

The CDR3 here is CASSLGWMNTEAFF. CDR3 nucleotide sequence: TGTGCCAGCAGCTTAGGCTGGATGAACACTGAAGCTTTCTTT. The chain recombines TRBV11-2 with TRBJ1-1; no reliable D call. Germline CDR1 and CDR2: SGHAT and FQNNGV. With 1 base removed from V and 0 bases from J, the gap between germline ends came to 6 bases. This CDR3 is 14 amino acids long.

The chain joins TRBV9 to TRBJ2-1; D not certain. Trimming stripped 0 bases from V and 6 bases from J, with 16 bases between. The V gene's germline CDR1 is SGDLS and CDR2 YYNGEE. CDR3 size: 16 residues. CDR3 sequence: CASSVVSGNGLNEQFF. The CDR3 coding sequence is TGTGCCAGCAGCGTAGTATCCGGTAACGGCCTCAATGAGCAGTTCTTC.

This clone appeared once. In DNA, the CDR3 is TGCGCCAGCAGCTACCGCCCGGGACAGGGTAACGAGCAGTACTTC. Translating gives CASSYRPGQGNEQYF. V gene TRBV5-1 combines with J gene TRBJ2-7; 9 bases are a match to TRBD1. Per germline, CDR1 SGHRS and CDR2 YFSETQ. V shed 3 bases, J shed 5 bases, and the junction held 9 bases outside the gene matches. CDR3 size: 15 residues.

V and J are TRBV27 and TRBJ1-6; D is unclear. This CDR3 contains 14 residues. Trimming stripped 3 bases from V and 9 bases from J, with 12 bases between. Germline lookup yields CDR1 MNHEY and CDR2 SMNVEV (reference sequence). The CDR3 nucleotides read TGTGCCAGCAGTTTTTTCAGGAATTCTTCACCCCTCCACTTT. Translation gives CASSFFRNSSPLHF.

J is TRBJ2-2 and V is TRBV5-1; perhaps D is TRBD1 or TRBD2 (5 bases each). The CDR3 has 15 amino acids. Germline V lookup: CDR1 SGHRS, CDR2 YFSETQ. Trimming shortened V by 0 bases and J by 5 bases, and 11 bases separated the two germline ends. In DNA, the CDR3 is TGCGCCAGCAGCTTGGAGGGACCCGCGACCGGGGAGCTGTTTTTT. This gives the protein CASSLEGPATGELFF. The entire variable domain, with the rest obtained from reference TRBV5-1 and TRBJ2-2, is as follows: KAGVTQTPRYLIKTRGQQVTLSCSPISGHRSVSWYQQTPGQGLQFLFEYFSETQRNKGNFPGRFSGRQFSNSRSEMNVSTLELGDSALYLCASSLEGPATGELFFGEGSRLTVL.

The V gene is TRBV7-3, the J gene TRBJ2-1; 8 nucleotides match TRBD2. The germline V gene has CDR1 SGHTA and CDR2 FQGTGA. There are 15 residues in the CDR3. The V and J ends lost 5 bases and 3 bases, in that order; junction bases with no gene match: 6. The CDR3 bases are TGTGCCAGCAGCCACGCGGGGGGCAACTACAATGAGCAGTTCTTC. As protein: CASSHAGGNYNEQFF. Full variable domain (rest looked up from reference TRBV7-3 and TRBJ2-1): GAGVSQTPSNKVTEKGKYVELRCDPISGHTALYWYRQSLGQGPEFLIYFQGTGAADDSGLPNDRFFAVRPEGSVSTLKIQRTERGDSAVYLCASSHAGGNYNEQFFGPGTRLTVL.

This clone was observed once. This chain uses TRBV11-1 with TRBJ2-7; a weak D match, TRBD2 (6 bases). This CDR3 region has 14 residues. With 1 base removed from V and 6 bases from J, the gap between germline ends came to 13 bases. Germline V gene sequence: CDR1 SGHAT, CDR2 FQDESV (reference sequence). CDR3 in DNA: TGTGCCAGCAGCTTAGTAGCGGCCTCGGCCGAGCAGTACTTC. Amino acids: CASSLVAASAEQYF.

Comments on this clone: Germline and junction disagree at one end, which may indicate a read error. The chain carries TRBV5-3 and TRBJ1-2; D gene uncertain. TRBV5-3 is given ORF status, its function remaining uncertain. The CDR3 spans 9 residues. The CDR3 DNA follows: TGTGCCAGAAGCATGTACTACCTCTTC. It encodes CARSMYYLF.

The chain couples TRBV7-9 to TRBJ1-4; no firm D call. The CDR3 has 15 amino acids. V gave up 4 bases and J gave up 0 bases, with 9 bases separating them. Germline CDR1 and CDR2: SEHNR and FQNEAQ (reference sequence). This CDR3 is CASSSSLTTNEKLFF. As DNA, the CDR3 is TGTGCCAGCAGCTCCTCACTCACAACTAATGAAAAACTGTTTTTT. Full variable domain (outside the CDR3, taken from reference TRBV7-9 and TRBJ1-4): DTGVSQNPRHKITKRGQNVTFRCDPISEHNRLYWYRQTLGQGPEFLTYFQNEAQLEKSRLLSDRFSAERPKGSFSTLEIQRTEQGDSAMYLCASSSSLTTNEKLFFGSGTQLSVL.